This T cell receptor beta chain stems from a study of blood T cells in healthy people across ages. Study in general: About one barcoded beta molecule per two T cells was captured by template switching.

A remark on this clonotype: As yet, its antigen is unknown.

The authors ran a second PCR of about 7 to 11 cycles using a sample-barcoded 5' primer and a J-beta primer mix. The template-switch adaptor, which had 12 random nucleotides, put a tag on each cDNA molecule. TCRdb itself ran the 5' RACE reads through MiXCR, one entry per CDR3 protein. The sample lists around 1.5 million distinct CDR3 sequences, about 32% seen once, with about 11% in the top ten. V gave up 4 bases and J gave up 10 bases, with 14 bases separating them. The CDR3 has 13 amino acids. The germline V gene has CDR1 MNHNY and CDR2 SVGAGI (reference sequence). Overall study findings and caveats: There was no known CMV status for donors, so expanded clonotype changes were possibly confounded. A conclusive naive versus antigen-experienced comparison was prevented by the unsorted PBMCs.

Sequences were obtained from blood. The clonotype comes from a woman aged 25 to 39 in good health. The V and J genes are TRBV6-6 and TRBJ2-1; TRBD2 might be the D (6 bases). CDR3 nucleotides: TGTGCCAGCAGTTCCCGACTGGAGGGGGAGCAGTTCTTC. It translates to CASSSRLEGEQFF.